Listed below are T cell receptor beta chains from one sample, sequenced in a study of cytomegalovirus exposure and HLA in healthy donors. Sequenced by immunoSEQ multiplex PCR; TCRdb stores in-frame clones only, minus some. The sample table includes around 130,000 clones. The specimen sequenced was PBMCs. The receptors derive from a woman aged 35 to 49 in good health and CMV-seronegative. CDR3s leave out the opening cysteine and the closing phenylalanine or tryptophan. The D gene is left open where the match is weak.

D gene: NA
V gene: TRBV5-5
J gene: TRBJ2-3
CDR3 length: 11
CDR3 protein: ASSLGATDTQY

D gene: NA
V gene: TRBV2
J gene: TRBJ1-1
CDR3 length: 9
CDR3 protein: ASSEASEAF

D gene: TRBD2
V gene: TRBV6-4
J gene: TRBJ2-5
CDR3 length: 12
CDR3 protein: ASSIRGGQETQY

D gene: NA
V gene: TRBV7-9
J gene: TRBJ2-7
CDR3 length: 13
CDR3 protein: ASSLGGAGLHEQY

D gene: TRBD1
V gene: TRBV5-4
J gene: TRBJ2-5
CDR3 length: 12
CDR3 protein: ASIMDRGRETQY

D gene: TRBD2
V gene: TRBV5-1
J gene: TRBJ2-1
CDR3 length: 13
CDR3 protein: ASSALAGGLNEQF

D gene: NA
V gene: TRBV14
J gene: TRBJ2-2
CDR3 length: 13
CDR3 protein: ASSQGRTINGELF

D gene: TRBD1
V gene: TRBV11-3
J gene: TRBJ2-1
CDR3 length: 11
CDR3 protein: ASSLSQGNEQF

D gene: TRBD1
V gene: TRBV7-2
J gene: TRBJ2-5
CDR3 length: 13
CDR3 protein: ASSRGQGLEETQY

D gene: NA
V gene: TRBV28
J gene: TRBJ2-4
CDR3 length: 15
CDR3 protein: ASSFRQVLAAKNIQY

D gene: TRBD1
V gene: TRBV10-3
J gene: TRBJ1-2
CDR3 length: 13
CDR3 protein: AISERGQGDYGYT

D gene: NA
V gene: TRBV29-1
J gene: TRBJ2-1
CDR3 length: 13
CDR3 protein: SVLPQLALRNEQF

D gene: TRBD1
V gene: TRBV28
J gene: TRBJ1-3
CDR3 length: 15
CDR3 protein: ASSMSNRGGARNTIY

D gene: NA
V gene: TRBV6-5
J gene: TRBJ1-6
CDR3 length: 10
CDR3 protein: ASSYIGSPLH

D gene: TRBD2
V gene: TRBV6-1
J gene: TRBJ2-7
CDR3 length: 12
CDR3 protein: ASLSGGAGDEQY

D gene: TRBD1
V gene: TRBV29-1
J gene: TRBJ1-1
CDR3 length: 11
CDR3 protein: SVHRGLGTEAF

D gene: TRBD1
V gene: TRBV5-1
J gene: TRBJ1-2
CDR3 length: 13
CDR3 protein: ASSLEGQGVYGYT

D gene: TRBD1
V gene: TRBV5-8
J gene: TRBJ2-5
CDR3 length: 15
CDR3 protein: ASSSGSTTGGRETQY

D gene: TRBD2
V gene: TRBV4-1
J gene: TRBJ2-2
CDR3 length: 16
CDR3 protein: ASSPRAGPLINTGELF

D gene: NA
V gene: TRBV5-1
J gene: TRBJ2-4
CDR3 length: 13
CDR3 protein: ASSLVPGEFNIQY

D gene: NA
V gene: TRBV5-4
J gene: TRBJ1-2
CDR3 length: 12
CDR3 protein: ASSQGLWGGGYT

D gene: TRBD1
V gene: TRBV9
J gene: TRBJ1-6
CDR3 length: 12
CDR3 protein: ASSQGQSNSPLH

D gene: NA
V gene: TRBV13
J gene: TRBJ1-6
CDR3 length: 14
CDR3 protein: ASSLYRSSYNSPLH

D gene: TRBD2
V gene: TRBV28
J gene: TRBJ2-3
CDR3 length: 14
CDR3 protein: ASNPFSGGGTDTQY

D gene: NA
V gene: TRBV19
J gene: TRBJ2-3
CDR3 length: 12
CDR3 protein: ASGNRARTDTQY

D gene: NA
V gene: TRBV11-2
J gene: TRBJ2-2
CDR3 length: 12
CDR3 protein: ASSFGQNTGELF

D gene: TRBD1
V gene: TRBV7-3
J gene: TRBJ1-5
CDR3 length: 12
CDR3 protein: ASSLGTEGQPQH

D gene: NA
V gene: TRBV29-1
J gene: TRBJ1-3
CDR3 length: 12
CDR3 protein: SVGLGGSGNTIY